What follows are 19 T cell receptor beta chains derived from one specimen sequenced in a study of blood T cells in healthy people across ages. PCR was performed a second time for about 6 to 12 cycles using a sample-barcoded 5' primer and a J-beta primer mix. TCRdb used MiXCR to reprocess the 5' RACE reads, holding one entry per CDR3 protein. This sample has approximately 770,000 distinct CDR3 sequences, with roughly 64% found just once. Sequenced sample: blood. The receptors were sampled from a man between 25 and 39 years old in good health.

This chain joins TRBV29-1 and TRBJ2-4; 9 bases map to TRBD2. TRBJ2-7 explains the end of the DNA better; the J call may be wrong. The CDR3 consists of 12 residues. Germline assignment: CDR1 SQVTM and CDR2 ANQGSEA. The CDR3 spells CSGGRADYEQYF. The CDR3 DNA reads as TGCAGCGGCGGGAGGGCCGATTACGAGCAGTACTTC.

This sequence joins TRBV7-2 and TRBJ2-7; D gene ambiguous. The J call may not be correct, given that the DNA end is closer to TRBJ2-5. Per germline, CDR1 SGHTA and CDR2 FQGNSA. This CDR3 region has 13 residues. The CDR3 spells CASSSPRRETQYF. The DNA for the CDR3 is TGTGCCAGCAGCTCCCCCAGGCGAGAGACCCAGTACTTC.

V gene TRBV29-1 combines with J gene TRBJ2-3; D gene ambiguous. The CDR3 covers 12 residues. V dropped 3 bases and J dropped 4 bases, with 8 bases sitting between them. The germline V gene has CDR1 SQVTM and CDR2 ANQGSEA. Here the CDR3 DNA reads TGCAGCGTTGATGGCGCGCCAGATACGCAGTATTTT. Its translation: CSVDGAPDTQYF.

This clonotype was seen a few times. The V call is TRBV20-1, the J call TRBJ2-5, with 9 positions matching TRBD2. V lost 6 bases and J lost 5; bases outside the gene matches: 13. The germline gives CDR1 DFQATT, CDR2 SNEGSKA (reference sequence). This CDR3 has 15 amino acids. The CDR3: CSARPLAGTGETQYF. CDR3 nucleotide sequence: TGCAGTGCCCGCCCTCTAGCGGGGACTGGGGAGACCCAGTACTTC.

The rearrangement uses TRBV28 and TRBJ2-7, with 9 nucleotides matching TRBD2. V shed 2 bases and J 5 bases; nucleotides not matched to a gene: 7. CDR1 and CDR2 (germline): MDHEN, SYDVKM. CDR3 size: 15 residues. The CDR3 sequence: CASSLAAGGLHEQYF. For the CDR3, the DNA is TGTGCCAGCAGTTTAGCAGCGGGAGGACTACACGAGCAGTACTTC.

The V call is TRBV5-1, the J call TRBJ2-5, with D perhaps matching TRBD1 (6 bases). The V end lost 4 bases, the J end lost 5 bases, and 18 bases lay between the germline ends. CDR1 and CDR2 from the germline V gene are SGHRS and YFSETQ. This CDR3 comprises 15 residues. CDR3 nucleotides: TGCGCCAGCAGCAAAACAGGGAACTATGGGGAGACCCAGTACTTC. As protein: CASSKTGNYGETQYF.

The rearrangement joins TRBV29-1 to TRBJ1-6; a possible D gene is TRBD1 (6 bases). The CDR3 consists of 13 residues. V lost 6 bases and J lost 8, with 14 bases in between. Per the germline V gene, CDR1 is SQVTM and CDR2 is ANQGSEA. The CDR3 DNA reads TGCAGCGTGGCTGAGGGGGAGCATTCACCCCTCCACTTT. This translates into CSVAEGEHSPLHF. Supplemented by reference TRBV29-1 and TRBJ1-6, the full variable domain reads SAVISQKPSRDICQRGTSLTIQCQVDSQVTMMFWYRQQPGQSLTLIATANQGSEATYESGFVIDKFPISRPNLTFSTLTVSNMSPEDSSIYLCSVAEGEHSPLHFGNGTRLTVT.

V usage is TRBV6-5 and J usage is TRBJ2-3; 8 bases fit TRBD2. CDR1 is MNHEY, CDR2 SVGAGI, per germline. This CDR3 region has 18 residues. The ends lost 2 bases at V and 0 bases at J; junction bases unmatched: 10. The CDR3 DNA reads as TGTGCCAGCAGTTACCACCCGGCGGGGGGAGGGAGCACAGATACGCAGTATTTT. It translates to CASSYHPAGGGSTDTQYF.

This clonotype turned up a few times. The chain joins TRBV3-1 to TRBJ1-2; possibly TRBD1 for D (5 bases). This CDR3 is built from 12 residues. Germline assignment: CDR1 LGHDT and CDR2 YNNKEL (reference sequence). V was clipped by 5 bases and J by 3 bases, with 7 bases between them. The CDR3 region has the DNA TGTGCCAGCAGCAAACAGGACTATGGCTACACCTTC. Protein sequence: CASSKQDYGYTF.

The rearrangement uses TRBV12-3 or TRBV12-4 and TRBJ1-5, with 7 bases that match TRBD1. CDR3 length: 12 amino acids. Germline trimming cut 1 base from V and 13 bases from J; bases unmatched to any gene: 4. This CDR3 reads CASSLEGADQHF. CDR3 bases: TGTGCCAGCAGTTTAGAGGGGGCGGATCAGCATTTT.

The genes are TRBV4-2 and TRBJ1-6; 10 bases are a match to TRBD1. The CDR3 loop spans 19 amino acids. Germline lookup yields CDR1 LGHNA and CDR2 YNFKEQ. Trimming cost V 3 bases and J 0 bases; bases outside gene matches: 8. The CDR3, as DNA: TGTGCCAGCAGCCACCTCGGACAGGGGGAAAGCTCCTATAATTCACCCCTCCACTTT. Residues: CASSHLGQGESSYNSPLHF.

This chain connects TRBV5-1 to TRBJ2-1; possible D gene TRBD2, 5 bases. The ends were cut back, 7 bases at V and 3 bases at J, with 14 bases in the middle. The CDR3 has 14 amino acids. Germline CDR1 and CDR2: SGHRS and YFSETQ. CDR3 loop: CASRGSGFYNEQFF. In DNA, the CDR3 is TGCGCCAGCCGAGGGAGCGGTTTCTACAATGAGCAGTTCTTC.

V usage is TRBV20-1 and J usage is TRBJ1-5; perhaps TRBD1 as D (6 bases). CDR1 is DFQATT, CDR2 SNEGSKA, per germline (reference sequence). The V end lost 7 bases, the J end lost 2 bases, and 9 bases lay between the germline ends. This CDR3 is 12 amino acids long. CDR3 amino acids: CSGGAGNQPQHF. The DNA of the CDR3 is TGCAGTGGGGGGGCCGGCAATCAGCCCCAGCATTTT.

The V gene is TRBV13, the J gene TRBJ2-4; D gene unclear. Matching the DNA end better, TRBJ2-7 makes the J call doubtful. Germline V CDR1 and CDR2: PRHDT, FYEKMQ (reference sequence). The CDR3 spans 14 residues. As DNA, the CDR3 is TGTGCCAGCAGCTTAGGACAGAGCCCCTACGAGCAGTACTTC. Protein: CASSLGQSPYEQYF.

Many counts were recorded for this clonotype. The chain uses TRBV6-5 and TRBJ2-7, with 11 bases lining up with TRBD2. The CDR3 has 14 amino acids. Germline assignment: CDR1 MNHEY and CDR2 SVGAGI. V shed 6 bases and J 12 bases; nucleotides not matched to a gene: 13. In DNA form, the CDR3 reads TGTGCCAGCAGGCGAACCGGGACTAGCGGATCATGGTACTTC. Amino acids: CASRRTGTSGSWYF.

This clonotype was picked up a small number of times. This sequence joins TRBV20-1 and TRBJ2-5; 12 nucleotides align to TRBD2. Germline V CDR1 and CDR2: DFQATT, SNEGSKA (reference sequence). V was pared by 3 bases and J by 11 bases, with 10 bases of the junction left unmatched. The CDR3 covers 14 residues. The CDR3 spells CSASGLAGRQEQYF. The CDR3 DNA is TGCAGTGCTAGCGGACTAGCGGGGAGACAGGAGCAGTACTTC.

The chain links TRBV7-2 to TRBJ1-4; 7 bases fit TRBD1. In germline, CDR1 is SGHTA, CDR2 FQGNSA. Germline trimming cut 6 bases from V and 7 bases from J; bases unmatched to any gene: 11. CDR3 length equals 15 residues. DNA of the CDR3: TGTGCCAGCAGTCTAGAAGGGGGCTTGTTTGAAAAACTGTTTTTT. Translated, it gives CASSLEGGLFEKLFF.

CDR3: CASSQDWPGSWETQYF. The CDR3 nucleotides read TGCGCCAGCAGCCAAGACTGGCCAGGTAGTTGGGAGACCCAGTACTTC. The rearrangement uses TRBV4-1 and TRBJ2-5; D remains ambiguous. The CDR3 consists of 16 residues. Between the trimmed V and J ends, which lost 0 bases and 5 bases, there was a span of 16 bases. Germline CDR1 and CDR2: MGHRA and YSYEKL.

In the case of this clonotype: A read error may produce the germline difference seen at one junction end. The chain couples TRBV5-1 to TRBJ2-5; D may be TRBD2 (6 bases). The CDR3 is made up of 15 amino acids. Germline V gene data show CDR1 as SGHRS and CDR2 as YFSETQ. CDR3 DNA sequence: TGCGCCAGCAGCCAGCGACAAGACACACGGGAGAGCCAGTACTTC. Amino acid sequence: CASSQRQDTRESQYF.